The rows below give T cell receptor beta chains drawn from one sample of a study of OX40 agonist ivuxolimab in advanced cancers. Sequenced by immunoSEQ multiplex PCR; TCRdb stores in-frame clones only, minus some. The data hold roughly 67,000 clones, with over 75% observed a single time. The specimen comprised CD4+ or CD8+ T cells sorted from blood, sampled in a trial of the OX40 agonist ivuxolimab. Every receptor here comes from an adult with an advanced solid tumor such as melanoma, head and neck, liver or kidney cancer. Each CDR3 is given with its conserved first and last residue. D genes are given only for firm matches. For some rows the clone size is stated as once, few or many, or as a class when expanded; others skip it.

size	J	V	D	CDR3	DNA
NA	TRBJ1-5	TRBV2	NA	CASSVASPNQPQHF	TGTGCCAGCAGTGTTGCCAGCCCCAATCAGCCCCAGCATTTT
once	TRBJ1-2	TRBV7-9	TRBD1	CASSHDRAGGYTF	TGTGCCAGCAGTCACGACAGGGCGGGGGGCTACACCTTC
NA	TRBJ2-3	TRBV15	TRBD2	CATSTAGGTDTQYF	TGTGCCACCAGCACAGCGGGGGGCACAGATACGCAGTATTTT
NA	TRBJ2-2	TRBV4-1	TRBD2	CASSQGGRGGNTGELFF	TGCGCCAGCAGCCAAGGTGGCCGGGGGGGTAACACCGGGGAGCTGTTTTTT
once	TRBJ2-3	TRBV19	NA	CASSVQGKSTDTQYF	TGTGCCAGTAGTGTACAGGGTAAGAGCACAGATACGCAGTATTTT
NA	TRBJ2-3	TRBV6-5	NA	CASSYRGTTQYF	TGTGCCAGCAGTTACCGCGGGACTACGCAGTATTTT
few	TRBJ1-5	TRBV18	TRBD1	CASSTGGNQPQHF	TGTGCCAGCTCGACAGGGGGCAATCAGCCCCAGCATTTT
NA	TRBJ2-2	TRBV28	NA	CASSAPGTASTGELFF	TGTGCCAGCAGCGCACCCGGGACTGCAAGCACCGGGGAGCTGTTTTTT
few	TRBJ1-4	TRBV5-1	NA	CASSSQINEKLFF	TGCGCCAGCAGTTCTCAGATTAATGAAAAACTGTTTTTT
NA	TRBJ2-5	TRBV19	TRBD2	CASNHRALGGEQYF	TGTGCCAGTAATCACCGGGCCCTGGGAGGGGAGCAGTACTTC
few	TRBJ1-5	TRBV19	NA	CACSGGGGLHQPQHF	TGTGCCTGCTCGGGTGGGGGGGGCCTTCATCAGCCCCAGCATTTT
NA	TRBJ2-6	TRBV7-9	NA	CASSFSPPGSGANVLTF	TGTGCCAGCAGCTTCTCCCCCCCGGGCTCTGGGGCCAACGTCCTGACTTTC
NA	TRBJ2-4	TRBV11-2	NA	CASSHGPRENIQYF	TGTGCCAGCAGCCACGGACCCAGGGAAAACATTCAGTACTTC
NA	TRBJ1-5	TRBV4-2	TRBD1	CASSQGPGQGVGGNQPQHF	TGTGCCAGCAGCCAAGGTCCGGGACAGGGCGTAGGGGGCAATCAGCCCCAGCATTTT
NA	TRBJ1-5	TRBV30	NA	CAWSVGGDQPQHF	TGTGCCTGGAGTGTTGGGGGTGATCAGCCCCAGCATTTT
NA	TRBJ1-3	TRBV21-1	NA	CASSKVGPGNTIYF	NA
NA	TRBJ2-1	TRBV7-9	NA	CASSFSGEKRYNEQFF	TGTGCCAGCAGCTTTTCGGGAGAGAAACGCTACAATGAGCAGTTCTTC
NA	TRBJ2-1	TRBV6-5	TRBD1	CASSYDRASNNEQFF	TGTGCCAGCAGTTACGACAGGGCATCCAACAATGAGCAGTTCTTC
NA	TRBJ2-1	TRBV7-6	NA	CASSRISGAEQFF	TGTGCCAGCAGCCGGATTTCAGGGGCTGAGCAGTTCTTC
few	TRBJ2-5	TRBV2	NA	CASTRPRGTQYF	TGTGCCAGTACTAGGCCGAGGGGGACCCAGTACTTC
NA	TRBJ1-6	TRBV28	TRBD1	CASSSGGSPSPLHF	TGTGCCAGCAGTTCAGGGGGGTCTCCTTCACCCCTCCACTTT
NA	TRBJ2-2	TRBV5-6	NA	CASSLPEISSHGELFF	TGTGCCAGCAGCTTGCCAGAAATTAGTTCTCACGGGGAGCTGTTTTTT
NA	TRBJ2-7	TRBV5-8	NA	CASSLGGGTVPYEQYF	TGTGCCAGCAGCTTGGGGGGCGGGACAGTCCCCTACGAGCAGTACTTC
NA	TRBJ2-1	TRBV10-2	NA	CASGPTPNEQFF	TGCGCCAGCGGACCAACCCCCAATGAGCAGTTCTTC
NA	TRBJ1-5	TRBV19	NA	CASSILNSNQPQHF	TGTGCCAGTAGTATCCTCAATAGCAATCAGCCCCAGCATTTT
NA	TRBJ2-7	TRBV30	NA	CAWTHGASRSYEQYF	TGTGCCTGGACCCACGGGGCTAGTCGCTCCTACGAGCAGTACTTC
NA	TRBJ2-7	TRBV6-5	NA	CASSYSTTGAYEQYF	TGTGCCAGCAGTTACTCGACCACGGGAGCCTACGAGCAGTACTTC
NA	TRBJ1-3	TRBV28	NA	CASSLGTGNTIYF	TGTGCCAGCAGTTTAGGGACAGGAAACACCATATATTTT
few	TRBJ2-7	TRBV15	NA	CATSRDRAHEQYF	TGTGCCACCAGCAGAGATCGGGCACACGAGCAGTACTTC
few	TRBJ1-2	TRBV5-4	TRBD1	CASTLGTGSNYGYTF	TGTGCCAGCACCTTGGGGACAGGGAGCAACTATGGCTACACCTTC
NA	TRBJ1-1	TRBV6-5	NA	CASSYPGLYTEAFF	TGTGCCAGCAGTTACCCGGGACTTTACACTGAAGCTTTCTTT
once	TRBJ1-5	TRBV10-2	TRBD1	CASRTRGDHNQPQHF	TGCGCCAGCAGGACCAGGGGGGACCACAATCAGCCCCAGCATTTT
NA	TRBJ2-2	TRBV6-5	TRBD1	CASSRGPNTGELFF	TGTGCCAGCAGCAGGGGGCCGAACACCGGGGAGCTGTTTTTT
NA	TRBJ2-5	TRBV7-9	TRBD1	CASPDDRGLQETQYF	TGTGCCAGCCCCGACGACAGGGGATTGCAAGAGACCCAGTACTTC
NA	TRBJ2-5	TRBV27	NA	CASSLYWTVQETQYF	TGTGCCAGCAGTTTATACTGGACTGTGCAAGAGACCCAGTACTTC
NA	TRBJ1-1	TRBV2	NA	CASSEGVNTEAFF	TGTGCCAGCAGTGAGGGGGTGAACACTGAAGCTTTCTTT
NA	TRBJ2-3	TRBV23-1	NA	CASIQPRQNTDTQYF	TGCGCCAGCATACAACCGCGACAGAACACAGATACGCAGTATTTT
NA	TRBJ1-2	TRBV7-9	TRBD1	CASTQVGTGLGYTF	TGTGCCAGCACCCAGGTGGGGACAGGGCTTGGCTACACCTTC
once	TRBJ2-7	TRBV30	TRBD2	CAWSGASGRGRRDEQYF	TGTGCCTGGTCCGGGGCTAGCGGGAGAGGGCGGCGGGACGAGCAGTACTTC
NA	TRBJ1-6	TRBV5-4	TRBD1	CASSRLIQGVPPGNNSPLHF	TGTGCCAGCAGCCGACTCATACAGGGGGTTCCCCCCGGGAATAATTCACCCCTCCACTTT
NA	TRBJ2-7	TRBV9	NA	CASSPRTDLYEQYF	TGTGCCAGCAGCCCCCGGACAGACCTCTACGAGCAGTACTTC
NA	TRBJ1-5	TRBV5-1	NA	CASSLEGVGGQPQHF	TGCGCCAGCAGCTTGGAGGGGGTAGGAGGTCAGCCCCAGCATTTT
many	TRBJ2-7	TRBV7-9	NA	CASTAGGEQYF	TGTGCCAGCACCGCAGGTGGCGAGCAGTACTTC
NA	TRBJ1-5	TRBV5-1	TRBD1	CASSPGQGAAEPQHF	TGCGCCAGCAGCCCGGGACAGGGGGCGGCCGAGCCCCAGCATTTT
NA	TRBJ2-7	TRBV9	NA	CASSDNYEQYF	TGTGCCAGCAGCGACAATTACGAGCAGTACTTC
NA	TRBJ2-2	TRBV9	NA	CASSDPRQELFF	TGTGCCAGCAGCGACCCCAGGCAGGAGCTGTTTTTT
NA	TRBJ1-2	TRBV4-1	NA	CASSHSMSVTF	TGCGCCAGCAGCCACTCCATGTCCGTTACCTTC
NA	TRBJ2-3	TRBV6-6	TRBD2	CASSPSGGGDTQYF	TGTGCCAGCAGTCCTAGCGGGGGAGGGGATACGCAGTATTTT
NA	TRBJ1-1	TRBV6-5	NA	CASSLHRGNTEAFF	TGTGCCAGCAGTTTACACAGAGGGAACACTGAAGCTTTCTTT
NA	TRBJ2-3	TRBV6-4	NA	CASSEEGARGPDTQYF	TGTGCCAGCAGTGAAGAGGGCGCCCGGGGGCCAGATACGCAGTATTTT
NA	TRBJ2-7	TRBV27	TRBD1	CASSLQGPPYEQYF	TGTGCCAGCAGTCTACAGGGGCCCCCCTACGAGCAGTACTTC
NA	TRBJ2-2	TRBV9	NA	CASSVQDKNTGELFF	TGTGCCAGCAGCGTCCAGGACAAGAACACCGGGGAGCTGTTTTTT
few	TRBJ2-5	TRBV27	TRBD2	CASSLNGPVTSGGRETQYF	TGTGCCAGCAGTTTAAACGGTCCGGTCACTAGCGGGGGGCGGGAGACCCAGTACTTC
NA	TRBJ2-2	TRBV7-9	TRBD2	CASSRGLAILLNTGELFF	TGTGCCAGCAGCCGCGGACTAGCGATTCTCCTTAACACCGGGGAGCTGTTTTTT